This TCR beta chain originates from a study of cytomegalovirus exposure and HLA in healthy donors. The CDR3 length is 16 residues. Germline V CDR1 and CDR2: KGHSH, LQKENI. The J segment lost 2 bases and the V segment lost 2 bases, leaving 5 bases of the junction unmatched. 13 Jbeta primers and 60 Vbeta primers were used for the PCR. Sequencing was performed with immunoSEQ multiplex PCR; in TCRdb, only in-frame clones are kept and a portion is missing. This repertoire includes 100,000 to 150,000 clones. The clonotype originates from a man between 18 and 35 years old in good health and CMV-seronegative. The J gene is TRBJ2-2, the V gene TRBV18, with 7 bases matching TRBD1. Sequencing was performed on PBMCs. The CDR3 sequence is CASSPSGGFNTGELFF. The CDR3 nucleotides read TGTGCCAGCTCACCATCAGGGGGATTCAACACCGGGGAGCTGTTTTTT.